These 13 T cell receptor beta chains came from one sample sequenced in a study of cytomegalovirus exposure and HLA in healthy donors. This PCR relied on a set of 60 Vbeta primers and 13 Jbeta primers. Sequenced by immunoSEQ multiplex PCR; TCRdb stores in-frame clones only, minus some. The sample records around 110,000 clones, roughly 77% being singletons. Sample: PBMCs. Every receptor here comes from a middle-aged man in good health and CMV-seronegative.

The chain carries TRBV18 and TRBJ1-1; no clear D gene. V lost 4 bases, J lost 3 bases, and 9 bases lay in between. Germline V CDR1 and CDR2: KGHSH, LQKENI. The CDR3 runs to 13 residues. The CDR3 region is CASSLSGDTEAFF. The CDR3 nucleotides read TGTGCCAGCTCACTTAGCGGGGACACTGAAGCTTTCTTT.

The rearrangement joins TRBV5-1 to TRBJ2-5; TRBD2 might be the D (5 bases). The CDR3 covers 15 residues. Germline V gene data show CDR1 as SGHRS and CDR2 as YFSETQ. V gave up 0 bases and J gave up 5 bases, with 14 bases separating them. CDR3 sequence: CASSLASGVAETQYF. The CDR3 bases are TGCGCCAGCAGCTTGGCCAGCGGAGTGGCTGAGACCCAGTACTTC.

The chain combines TRBV7-9 with TRBJ1-5; D not certain. Germline CDR1 reads SEHNR; CDR2 reads FQNEAQ (reference sequence). The CDR3 length is 14 residues. V lost 0 bases and J 6 bases, leaving 9 bases between the germline ends. CDR3 DNA: TGTGCCAGCAGCTTAGCGGGAGTGGGTCAGCCCCAGCATTTT. As protein: CASSLAGVGQPQHF. The full variable domain, with the rest looked up from reference TRBV7-9 and TRBJ1-5, is DTGVSQNPRHKITKRGQNVTFRCDPISEHNRLYWYRQTLGQGPEFLTYFQNEAQLEKSRLLSDRFSAERPKGSFSTLEIQRTEQGDSAMYLCASSLAGVGQPQHFGDGTRLSIL.

The rearrangement uses TRBV19 and TRBJ1-5; D remains unclear. This CDR3 has 14 amino acids. Germline CDR1 is LNHDA and CDR2 is SQIVND (reference sequence). The V end was cut by 2 bases, the J end by 2 bases, with 7 bases between. The CDR3 here is CASSITRRNQPQHF. CDR3 DNA: TGTGCCAGTAGTATAACTCGTCGCAATCAGCCCCAGCATTTT.

The genes are TRBV12-5 and TRBJ2-3; D possibly corresponds to TRBD1 (5 bases). Trimming pared 8 bases from V and 10 bases from J, leaving 31 bases between. The CDR3 has 17 amino acids. Per the germline V gene, CDR1 is LGHNT and CDR2 is FRNRAP. CDR3 nucleotides: TGTGCTAGTCTTTCCCAGCGACAGACCCTGCAGTTATATGCGCAGTATTTT. It yields the protein CASLSQRQTLQLYAQYF.

This sequence joins TRBV7-9 and TRBJ2-7; possibly TRBD1 for D (6 bases). The V gene lost 5 bases and the J gene lost 5 bases, with 13 bases spanning the gap. Germline CDR1 SEHNR, CDR2 FQNEAQ (reference sequence). This CDR3 comprises 13 residues. CDR3 loop: CASSAAGGHEQYF. The CDR3 DNA reads as TGTGCCAGCAGCGCCGCTGGGGGCCACGAGCAGTACTTC.

V usage is TRBV19 and J usage is TRBJ1-1; D may be TRBD1 (5 bases). V was pared by 4 bases and J by 10 bases, with 13 bases between. CDR1 LNHDA and CDR2 SQIVND come from the germline V gene (reference sequence). CDR3 length: 12 residues. For the CDR3, the DNA is TGTGCCAGTAGTAACCAGGGTATCGGAGCTTTCTTT. This codes for CASSNQGIGAFF. Using reference TRBV19 and TRBJ1-1 for the parts outside the CDR3, the full variable domain is DGGITQSPKYLFRKEGQNVTLSCEQNLNHDAMYWYRQDPGQGLRLIYYSQIVNDFQKGDIAEGYSVSREKKESFPLTVTSAQKNPTAFYLCASSNQGIGAFFGQGTRLTVV.

This sequence joins TRBV6-1 and TRBJ1-1, with a tentative D call TRBD1 (5 bases). The CDR3 has 13 residues. Trimming left V 4 bases short and J 4 bases short, with 10 bases between. CDR1 and CDR2 from the germline V gene are MNHNS and SASEGT. The CDR3 bases are TGTGCCAGCAGTGGCAGGGAATCCACTGAAGCTTTCTTT. Translated, it gives CASSGRESTEAFF.

Of note for this clone: Germline and junction disagree at one end, which may indicate a read error. J is TRBJ2-7 and V is TRBV7-9, with D possibly being TRBD2 (5 bases). Germline CDR1 and CDR2: SEHNR and FQNEAQ (reference sequence). CDR3 size: 11 residues. CDR3 in DNA: TGTTCCAGTAGTGGGAGCTACGAGCAGTACTTC. Its protein product is CSSSGSYEQYF. The full variable domain, its missing parts supplied by reference TRBV7-9 and TRBJ2-7, is DTGVSQNPRHKITKRGQNVTFRCDPISEHNRLYWYRQTLGQGPEFLTYFQNEAQLEKSRLLSDRFSAERPKGSFSTLEIQRTEQGDSAMYLCSSSGSYEQYFGPGTRLTVT.

The rearrangement links TRBV7-9 to TRBJ1-4; 9 bases match TRBD1. The J segment lost 7 bases and the V segment lost 1 base, leaving 7 bases of the junction unmatched. CDR1 SEHNR and CDR2 FQNEAQ come from the germline V gene (reference sequence). The CDR3 contains 16 residues. The CDR3 protein is CASSLVRTGVGEKLFF. Here the CDR3 DNA reads TGTGCCAGCAGCTTAGTTAGGACAGGGGTCGGTGAAAAACTGTTTTTT.

The rearrangement joins TRBV5-5 to TRBJ2-7; a possible D gene is TRBD1 (5 bases). The V and J ends lost 0 bases and 5 bases respectively, with 15 bases between them. The CDR3 runs to 15 residues. Germline assignment: CDR1 SGHKS and CDR2 YYEKEE (reference sequence). The CDR3 is CASSLAVSRADEQYF. Written as DNA, the CDR3 is TGTGCCAGCAGCTTGGCCGTCTCCAGGGCAGACGAGCAGTACTTC.

The chain uses TRBV11-2 and TRBJ2-3; TRBD2 agrees at 8 bases. This CDR3 is 18 amino acids long. Germline values: CDR1 SGHAT, CDR2 FQNNGV. The ends lost 2 bases at V and 2 bases at J; junction bases unmatched: 12. CDR3 nucleotide sequence: TGTGCCAGCAGCTTATCGGGTTTAGTGGGACTAGACACAGATACGCAGTATTTT. Translating it yields CASSLSGLVGLDTDTQYF.

V is TRBV5-1 and J is TRBJ1-2; weak D call: TRBD1 (5 bases). Trimming took 2 bases from V and 1 from J, leaving 12 bases between them. The CDR3 totals 15 residues. The germline gives CDR1 SGHRS, CDR2 YFSETQ. This CDR3 reads CASSLAGDYNYGYTF. In DNA form, the CDR3 reads TGCGCCAGCAGCTTAGCGGGGGATTATAACTATGGCTACACCTTC. The full variable domain, rest sourced from reference TRBV5-1 and TRBJ1-2, is KAGVTQTPRYLIKTRGQQVTLSCSPISGHRSVSWYQQTPGQGLQFLFEYFSETQRNKGNFPGRFSGRQFSNSRSEMNVSTLELGDSALYLCASSLAGDYNYGYTFGSGTRLTVV.